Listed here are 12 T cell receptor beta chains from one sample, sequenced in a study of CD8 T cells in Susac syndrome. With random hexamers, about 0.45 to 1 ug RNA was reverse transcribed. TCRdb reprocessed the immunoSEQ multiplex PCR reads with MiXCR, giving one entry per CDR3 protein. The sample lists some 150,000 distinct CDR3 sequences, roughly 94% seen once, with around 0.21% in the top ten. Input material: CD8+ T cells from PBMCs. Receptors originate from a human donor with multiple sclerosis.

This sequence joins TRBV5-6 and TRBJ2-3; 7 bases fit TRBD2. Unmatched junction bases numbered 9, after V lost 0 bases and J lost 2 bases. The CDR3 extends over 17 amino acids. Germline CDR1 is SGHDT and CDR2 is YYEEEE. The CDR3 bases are TGTGCCAGCAGCTTGGTGGGGGGGATCTTCATCACAGATACGCAGTATTTT. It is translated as CASSLVGGIFITDTQYF. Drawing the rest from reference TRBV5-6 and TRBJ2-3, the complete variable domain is DAGVTQSPTHLIKTRGQQVTLRCSPKSGHDTVSWYQQALGQGPQFIFQYYEEEERQRGNFPDRFSGHQFPNYSSELNVNALLLGDSALYLCASSLVGGIFITDTQYFGPGTRLTVL.

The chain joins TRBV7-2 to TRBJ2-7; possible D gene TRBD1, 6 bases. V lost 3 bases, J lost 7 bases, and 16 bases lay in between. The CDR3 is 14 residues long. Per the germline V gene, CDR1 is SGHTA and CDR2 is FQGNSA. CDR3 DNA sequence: TGTGCCAGCAGCTTTGAGGGGGTCCTACGGGAGCAGTACTTC. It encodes CASSFEGVLREQYF.

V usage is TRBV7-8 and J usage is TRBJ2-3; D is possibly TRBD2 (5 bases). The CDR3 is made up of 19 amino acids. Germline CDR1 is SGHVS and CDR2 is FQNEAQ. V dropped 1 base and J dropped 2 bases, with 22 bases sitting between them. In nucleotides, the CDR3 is TGTGCCAGCAGCTTAGTCCCCTATTCGGAGCGGACCAACACAGATACGCAGTATTTT. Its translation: CASSLVPYSERTNTDTQYF.

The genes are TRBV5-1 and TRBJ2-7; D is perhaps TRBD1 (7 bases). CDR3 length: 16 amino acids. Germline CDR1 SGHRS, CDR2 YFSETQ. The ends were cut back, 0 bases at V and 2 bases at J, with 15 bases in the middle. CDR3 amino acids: CASSLGPGGTTYEQYF. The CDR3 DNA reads TGCGCCAGCAGCTTGGGCCCAGGGGGGACGACCTACGAGCAGTACTTC.

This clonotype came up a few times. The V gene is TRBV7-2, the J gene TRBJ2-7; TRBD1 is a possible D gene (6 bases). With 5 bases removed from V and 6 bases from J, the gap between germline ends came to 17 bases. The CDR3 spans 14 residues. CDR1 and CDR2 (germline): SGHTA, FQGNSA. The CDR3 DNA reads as TGTGCCAGCAGCACAGACGACAGGTTCGCCGAGCAGTACTTC. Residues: CASSTDDRFAEQYF.

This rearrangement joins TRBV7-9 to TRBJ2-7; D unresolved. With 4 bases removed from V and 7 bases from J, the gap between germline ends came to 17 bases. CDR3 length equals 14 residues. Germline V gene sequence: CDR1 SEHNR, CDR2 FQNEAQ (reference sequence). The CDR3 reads CASSSPGTHGEQYF. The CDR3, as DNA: TGTGCCAGCAGCTCACCCGGAACCCATGGGGAGCAGTACTTC.

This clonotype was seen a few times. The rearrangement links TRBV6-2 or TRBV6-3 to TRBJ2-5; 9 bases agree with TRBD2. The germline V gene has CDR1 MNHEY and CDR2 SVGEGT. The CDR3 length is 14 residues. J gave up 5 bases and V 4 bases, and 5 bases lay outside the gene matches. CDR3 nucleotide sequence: TGTGCCAGCAGTTCTAGCGGGGCGGTGGAGACCCAGTACTTC. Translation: CASSSSGAVETQYF.

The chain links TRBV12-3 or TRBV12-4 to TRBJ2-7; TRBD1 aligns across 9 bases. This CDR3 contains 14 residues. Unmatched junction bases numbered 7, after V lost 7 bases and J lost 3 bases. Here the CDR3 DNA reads TGTGCCAGCAAGGGACAGGGACCCTTCTACGAGCAGTACTTC. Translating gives CASKGQGPFYEQYF.

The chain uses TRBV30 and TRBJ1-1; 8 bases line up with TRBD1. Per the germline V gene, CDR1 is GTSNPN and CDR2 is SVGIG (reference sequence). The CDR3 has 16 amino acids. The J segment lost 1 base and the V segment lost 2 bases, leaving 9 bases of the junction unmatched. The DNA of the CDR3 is TGTGCCTGGAGTCATACCCCCGGGACAGGGAACACTGAAGCTTTCTTT. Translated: CAWSHTPGTGNTEAFF.

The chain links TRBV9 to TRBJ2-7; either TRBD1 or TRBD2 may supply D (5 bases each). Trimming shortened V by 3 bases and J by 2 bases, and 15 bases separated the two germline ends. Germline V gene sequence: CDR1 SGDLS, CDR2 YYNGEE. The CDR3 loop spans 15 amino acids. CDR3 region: CASSGGRDPTYEQYF. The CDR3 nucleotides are TGTGCCAGCAGCGGAGGCCGGGACCCGACCTACGAGCAGTACTTC.

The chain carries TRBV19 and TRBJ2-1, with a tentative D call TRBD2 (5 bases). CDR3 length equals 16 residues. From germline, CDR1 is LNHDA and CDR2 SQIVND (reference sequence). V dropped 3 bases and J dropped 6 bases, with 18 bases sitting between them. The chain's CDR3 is CASSILVSLASNEQFF. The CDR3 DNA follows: TGTGCCAGTAGTATCCTTGTGAGCCTAGCTAGCAATGAGCAGTTCTTC.

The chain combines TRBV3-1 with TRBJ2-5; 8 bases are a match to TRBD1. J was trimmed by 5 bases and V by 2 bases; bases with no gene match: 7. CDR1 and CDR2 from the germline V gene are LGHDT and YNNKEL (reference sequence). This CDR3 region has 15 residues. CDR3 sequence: CASSQRAGGGETQYF. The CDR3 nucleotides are TGTGCCAGCAGCCAAAGAGCAGGGGGCGGGGAGACCCAGTACTTC.